The 27 T cell receptor beta chains listed next were all sequenced from one sample in a study of shared clonotypes between healthy human individuals. Data came from immunoSEQ multiplex PCR; TCRdb stores just in-frame clones and leaves some out. The sample has about a million clones, roughly 80% seen once. The material sequenced was memory CD4+ T cells sorted from blood. Documented subset: CD45RA-negative fraction. These receptors all come from a young man in good health.

V is TRBV2 and J is TRBJ2-1; TRBD1 aligns across 8 bases. CDR3 length: 15 amino acids. J gave up 4 bases and V 8 bases, and 10 bases lay outside the gene matches. Per germline, CDR1 SNHLY and CDR2 FYNNEI. CDR3 sequence: CASSQDRARYNEQFF. CDR3 DNA sequence: TGTGCCAGCTCCCAGGACAGGGCGAGATACAATGAGCAGTTCTTC.

This chain joins TRBV18 and TRBJ2-1, with D perhaps matching TRBD2 (6 bases). V was cut by 2 bases and J by 1 base, with 15 bases left in between. The CDR3 totals 17 residues. Germline CDR1 reads KGHSH; CDR2 reads LQKENI. The CDR3 DNA sequence: TGTGCCAGCTCACCATATTCCGTCGGGGGTTCCTACAATGAGCAGTTCTTC. Protein product: CASSPYSVGGSYNEQFF.

The gene calls are TRBV7-6 and TRBJ1-3; D gene ambiguous. The CDR3 runs to 16 residues. The germline V gene has CDR1 SGHVS and CDR2 FNYEAQ. V shed 5 bases and J shed 0 bases, with 14 bases lying between them. As DNA, the CDR3 is TGTGCCAGCAGCCGAAAGGATCCGAGCTCTGGAAACACCATATATTTT. Translating gives CASSRKDPSSGNTIYF.

This clone was counted between two and nine times. The DNA for the CDR3 is TGCGCCAGCAGCCAAGAAACCAGGGGAACACCCCTCCACTTT. Translated: CASSQETRGTPLHF. The rearrangement links TRBV4-1 to TRBJ1-6; D may be TRBD1 (6 bases). Per the germline V gene, CDR1 is MGHRA and CDR2 is YSYEKL. Trimming stripped 0 bases from V and 11 bases from J, with 11 bases between. The CDR3 consists of 14 residues.

This chain uses TRBV28 with TRBJ1-4; D is perhaps TRBD1 (6 bases). V was pared by 5 bases and J by 7 bases, with 17 bases between. This CDR3 contains 15 residues. CDR1 MDHEN and CDR2 SYDVKM come from the germline V gene. This CDR3 is CASSTPSGAGEKLFF. CDR3 nucleotide sequence: TGTGCCAGCAGTACCCCTTCAGGGGCGGGTGAAAAACTGTTTTTT.

The rearrangement uses TRBV5-6 and TRBJ2-7, with a possible D match to TRBD1 (7 bases). V lost 4 bases and J 4 bases, leaving 18 bases between the germline ends. The CDR3 totals 15 residues. Per the germline V gene, CDR1 is SGHDT and CDR2 is YYEEEE. CDR3 protein: CASSPVTGAGYEQYF. CDR3 nucleotide sequence: TGTGCCAGCAGCCCTGTCACAGGGGCGGGATACGAGCAGTACTTC.

The chain employs TRBV30 and TRBJ2-2; 11 nucleotides agree with TRBD2. The trim removed 3 bases at V and 7 bases at J, leaving 1 base unmatched. The CDR3 runs to 13 residues. Germline-derived CDR1 and CDR2 are GTSNPN and SVGIG (reference sequence). Written as DNA, the CDR3 is TGTGCCTGGAGCACTAGCGGGAGCGGGGAGCTGTTTTTT. It specifies CAWSTSGSGELFF.

The chain has TRBV6-5 and TRBJ1-5; a weak D match, TRBD1 (6 bases). The germline V and J ends were trimmed by 4 bases and 3 bases, with 16 bases remaining between them. This CDR3 is 16 amino acids long. Germline V gene data show CDR1 as MNHEY and CDR2 as SVGAGI. DNA for the CDR3: TGTGCCAGCAGTTCCCGAGGGGGGGTTAACAATCAGCCCCAGCATTTT. It specifies CASSSRGGVNNQPQHF.

CDR3 nucleotides: TGCGCCAGCAGCTTTTCAGGGAATGAGCAGTTCTTC. This sequence encodes CASSFSGNEQFF. The V call is TRBV5-1, the J call TRBJ2-1; perhaps TRBD1 as D (5 bases). CDR3 size: 12 residues. Germline V gene sequence: CDR1 SGHRS, CDR2 YFSETQ. Trimming left V 2 bases short and J 7 bases short, with 7 bases between.

For the CDR3, the DNA is TGTGCCAGCAGTGCACAGAACCCAGAGACCCAGTACTTC. Protein: CASSAQNPETQYF. The rearrangement joins TRBV28 to TRBJ2-5, with no clear D. The CDR3 loop spans 13 amino acids. V was cut by 5 bases and J by 4 bases, with 11 bases left in between. The germline gives CDR1 MDHEN, CDR2 SYDVKM.

The chain links TRBV7-9 to TRBJ2-3; TRBD2 agrees at 10 bases. Germline V gene sequence: CDR1 SEHNR, CDR2 FQNEAQ (reference sequence). This CDR3 is 16 amino acids long. Losses at the gene ends were 4 bases for V and 5 bases for J; bases not matched to a gene: 9. CDR3 sequence reads: CASSSSSGGAVDTQYF. In DNA form, the CDR3 reads TGTGCCAGCAGCTCCAGCAGCGGGGGGGCCGTAGATACGCAGTATTTT. The full variable domain, its missing parts supplied by reference TRBV7-9 and TRBJ2-3, is DTGVSQNPRHKITKRGQNVTFRCDPISEHNRLYWYRQTLGQGPEFLTYFQNEAQLEKSRLLSDRFSAERPKGSFSTLEIQRTEQGDSAMYLCASSSSSGGAVDTQYFGPGTRLTVL.

J is TRBJ2-1 and V is TRBV29-1; TRBD2 might be the D (6 bases). V was shortened by 7 bases and J by 7 bases, with 20 bases between the two germline ends. The germline V gene has CDR1 SQVTM and CDR2 ANQGSEA. The length of the CDR3 is 14 residues. The CDR3 nucleotides are TGCAGCGCCCACCTGGAGGGCTTAGGAAATGAGCAGTTCTTC. Its protein product is CSAHLEGLGNEQFF.

This clone occurred once. The rearrangement links TRBV7-9 to TRBJ2-5, with TRBD1 matching 7 bases. The CDR3 runs to 13 residues. Losses at the gene ends were 4 bases for V and 7 bases for J; bases not matched to a gene: 6. Germline-derived CDR1 and CDR2 are SEHNR and FQNEAQ (reference sequence). The CDR3 here is CASSSDRQGTQYF. DNA of the CDR3: TGTGCCAGCAGCTCGGACAGGCAGGGGACCCAGTACTTC.

This chain links TRBV27 with TRBJ2-7, with 7 bases matching TRBD2. The CDR3 covers 15 residues. The V and J ends lost 0 bases and 2 bases, in that order; junction bases with no gene match: 4. The V gene's germline CDR1 is MNHEY and CDR2 SMNVEV (reference sequence). CDR3 in amino acids: CASSLSGGETYEQYF. The CDR3 nucleotides are TGTGCCAGCAGTTTATCTGGGGGGGAGACCTACGAGCAGTACTTC.

V and J are TRBV11-3 and TRBJ2-2, with 10 bases that match TRBD2. Germline CDR1 reads SGHNT; CDR2 reads YENEEA. Trimming removed 5 bases from V and 4 bases from J; junction bases left unmatched: 7. This CDR3 has 16 amino acids. This CDR3 reads CASSTGTSVGTGELFF. The CDR3 DNA is TGTGCCAGCAGCACCGGGACTAGCGTCGGCACCGGGGAGCTGTTTTTT.

The rearrangement joins TRBV27 to TRBJ2-3; a weak D match, TRBD2 (6 bases). Germline assignment: CDR1 MNHEY and CDR2 SMNVEV (reference sequence). CDR3 length: 13 amino acids. Trimming took 8 bases from V and 2 from J, leaving 11 bases between them. CDR3 sequence (DNA): TGTGCCAGCCGGGAGCTCATCACAGATACGCAGTATTTT. Its translation: CASRELITDTQYF.

The chain recombines TRBV18 with TRBJ1-5, with 8 bases that match TRBD1. This CDR3 is built from 15 residues. Losses at the gene ends were 2 bases for V and 7 bases for J; bases not matched to a gene: 7. Germline V gives CDR1 KGHSH, CDR2 LQKENI. The CDR3 sequence: CASSPGQGAKQPQHF. CDR3 bases: TGTGCCAGCTCACCAGGGCAGGGGGCTAAACAGCCCCAGCATTTT.

The rearrangement joins TRBV6-1 to TRBJ1-3, with D possibly being TRBD1 (5 bases). With 6 bases removed from V and 2 bases from J, the gap between germline ends came to 14 bases. Germline V gene data show CDR1 as MNHNS and CDR2 as SASEGT. This CDR3 region has 15 residues. CDR3 bases: TGTGCCAGCAGCCAGCAAGGGACTGCTGGAAACACCATATATTTT. Its translation: CASSQQGTAGNTIYF.

This clone was seen a single time. Mismatch with germline at one junction end may stem from a read error. The CDR3 is CVSRTNSYEQYF. Written as DNA, the CDR3 is TGTGTCAGCCGCACAAACTCCTACGAGCAGTACTTC. The chain uses TRBV2 and TRBJ2-7; D is uncertain. The CDR3 has 12 amino acids. The germline V gene encodes CDR1 SNHLY and CDR2 FYNNEI.

Concerning this clone itself: This sample includes further DNA sequences coding for the same CDR3. The chain combines TRBV18 with TRBJ2-7, with D possibly TRBD1 on 5 matching bases. The germline gives CDR1 KGHSH, CDR2 LQKENI. Between the trimmed V and J ends, which lost 3 bases and 0 bases, there was a span of 9 bases. The CDR3 totals 14 residues. For the CDR3, the DNA is TGTGCCAGCTCACCTCAGGGTACCTCCTACGAGCAGTACTTC. Protein product: CASSPQGTSYEQYF.

The chain recombines TRBV5-8 with TRBJ1-1; D gene ambiguous. Trimming stripped 4 bases from V and 6 bases from J, with 19 bases between. This CDR3 comprises 15 residues. In germline, CDR1 is SGHTS, CDR2 YDEGEE. The CDR3 loop reads CASSPTDRRGAEAFF. DNA for the CDR3: TGTGCCAGCAGCCCTACAGACCGCAGAGGCGCTGAAGCTTTCTTT.

The chain carries TRBV30 and TRBJ2-2; possibly TRBD1 for D (5 bases). Germline V gene lookup returns CDR1 GTSNPN and CDR2 SVGIG (reference sequence). Trimming removed 5 bases at V and 4 bases at J, with 14 bases between. There are 14 residues in the CDR3. CDR3 DNA sequence: TGTGCCTGGGTGAGGCAGGGTGGCACCGGGGAGCTGTTTTTT. Its translation is CAWVRQGGTGELFF.

The rearrangement uses TRBV29-1 and TRBJ1-1, with D maybe TRBD1 (5 bases). Trimming left V 7 bases short and J 1 base short, with 16 bases between. CDR3 length: 14 residues. In germline, CDR1 is SQVTM, CDR2 ANQGSEA. This CDR3 reads CSASMGLWNTEAFF. CDR3 DNA sequence: TGCAGCGCTTCGATGGGACTCTGGAACACTGAAGCTTTCTTT. The full variable domain, rest sourced from reference TRBV29-1 and TRBJ1-1, is SAVISQKPSRDICQRGTSLTIQCQVDSQVTMMFWYRQQPGQSLTLIATANQGSEATYESGFVIDKFPISRPNLTFSTLTVSNMSPEDSSIYLCSASMGLWNTEAFFGQGTRLTVV.

For the CDR3, the DNA is TGTGCCAGCAGCCATCCCAGGGGAATCCCCGTCGGGAACTACTACGAGCAGTACTTC. Protein product: CASSHPRGIPVGNYYEQYF. The rearrangement joins TRBV7-2 to TRBJ2-7; maybe TRBD1 (6 bases). V lost 5 bases to trimming and J lost 3 bases, with 29 bases between them. The germline gives CDR1 SGHTA, CDR2 FQGNSA. There are 19 residues in the CDR3.

The chain uses TRBV7-2 and TRBJ2-7, with D possibly TRBD2 on 6 matching bases. The CDR3 is 14 residues long. Trimming took 1 base from V and 2 from J, leaving 9 bases between them. Germline-derived CDR1 and CDR2 are SGHTA and FQGNSA. CDR3: CASSLVAGTYEQYF. The CDR3 region has the DNA TGTGCCAGCAGCTTAGTGGCGGGGACCTACGAGCAGTACTTC.

The chain recombines TRBV28 with TRBJ1-2; the D is unclear. Trimming stripped 5 bases from V and 1 base from J, with 8 bases between. Germline CDR1 is MDHEN and CDR2 is SYDVKM. CDR3 length: 13 amino acids. The CDR3 DNA reads TGTGCCAGCAGTGCCCAAATTAACTATGGCTACACCTTC. Translated, it gives CASSAQINYGYTF.

The V call is TRBV27, the J call TRBJ1-6, with D possibly TRBD1 on 5 matching bases. The CDR3 consists of 14 residues. V shed 3 bases and J shed 4 bases, with 7 bases lying between them. The germline CDR1 and CDR2 sequences are MNHEY and SMNVEV (reference sequence). This chain's CDR3 is CASSFEGYNSPLHF. CDR3 sequence (DNA): TGTGCCAGCAGTTTCGAGGGGTATAATTCACCCCTCCACTTT.